The rows below give T cell receptor beta chains drawn from one sample of a study of blood T cell repertoires in COVID-19. Some clones are missing from TCRdb's copy, which holds only in-frame ones; the method was immunoSEQ multiplex PCR. The data show 70,000 to 90,000 clones, approximately 84% seen once. Material for sequencing was peripheral blood. These receptors originate from a human donor in a cohort sampled during active COVID-19. The CDR3 runs from the conserved cysteine through the conserved F or W. The D gene is left open where the match is weak. Clone size is not always given. Where it is, it says once, few, many or a class for expanded clones.

j_gene | v_gene | d_gene | abundance | CDR3aa | CDR3nt
TRBJ2-1 | TRBV12-3/TRBV12-4 | NA | NA | CASSFGGEQFF | TGTGCCAGCAGTTTTGGCGGGGAGCAGTTCTTC
TRBJ2-1 | TRBV18 | NA | NA | CASSPTRDSYNEQFF | TGTGCCAGCTCACCAACCAGGGACTCCTACAATGAGCAGTTCTTC
TRBJ1-3 | TRBV10-1 | TRBD1 | NA | CAHRGALLWAIYF | TGCGCCCACAGGGGGGCACTTTTGTGGGCCATATATTTT
TRBJ1-1 | TRBV18 | NA | NA | CASSPHVEGAEAFF | TGTGCCAGCTCACCCCACGTCGAGGGGGCTGAAGCTTTCTTT
TRBJ2-5 | TRBV2 | TRBD2 | NA | CASSEGGSNQETQYF | TGTGCCAGCAGTGAGGGCGGGAGTAACCAAGAGACCCAGTACTTC
TRBJ1-6 | TRBV9 | TRBD1 | NA | CASSKGQGANSPLHF | TGTGCCAGCAGCAAGGGACAGGGGGCGAATTCACCCCTCCACTTT
TRBJ1-5 | TRBV7-9 | NA | NA | CASSPGGGSNQPQHF | TGTGCCAGCAGCCCCGGGGGGGGGAGCAATCAGCCCCAGCATTTT
TRBJ2-2 | TRBV7-2 | TRBD1 | NA | CASSLVARGQGVTGELFF | TGTGCCAGCAGCTTAGTAGCCCGGGGACAGGGGGTTACCGGGGAGCTGTTTTTT
TRBJ2-5 | TRBV25-1 | TRBD2 | NA | CASSESRGGETQYF | TGTGCCAGCAGTGAATCTCGGGGGGGGGAGACCCAGTACTTC
TRBJ1-5 | TRBV4-1 | NA | few | CASSQELGGNQPQHF | TGCGCCAGCAGCCAAGAGCTGGGAGGAAACCAGCCCCAGCATTTT
TRBJ2-6 | TRBV25-1 | NA | once | CASSGAGKAGANVLTF | TGTGCCAGCAGTGGCGCCGGGAAAGCTGGGGCCAACGTCCTGACTTTC
TRBJ1-3 | TRBV7-8 | TRBD1 | NA | CASSTSGQADSGNTIYF | TGTGCCAGCAGCACCTCGGGACAGGCAGACTCTGGAAACACCATATATTTT
TRBJ2-1 | TRBV5-1 | NA | NA | CASSLVQTSYNEQFF | TGCGCCAGCAGCTTGGTCCAGACTAGTTACAATGAGCAGTTCTTC
TRBJ2-7 | TRBV18 | NA | NA | CASSPSVGGYEQYF | TGTGCCAGCTCACCGTCGGTGGGGGGCTACGAGCAGTACTTC
TRBJ2-3 | TRBV7-9 | NA | NA | CASSLRGASTDTQYF | TGTGCCAGCAGCTTACGGGGGGCTAGCACAGATACGCAGTATTTT
TRBJ1-2 | TRBV29-1 | TRBD1 | NA | CSVAGTGGVGGYTF | TGCAGCGTCGCCGGGACAGGGGGCGTTGGTGGCTACACCTTC
TRBJ2-5 | TRBV3-1/TRBV3-2 | TRBD2 | NA | CASSQRLAGLETQYF | TGTGCCAGCAGCCAACGACTAGCGGGGTTAGAGACCCAGTACTTC
TRBJ2-7 | TRBV5-1 | TRBD1 | NA | CASSLVPGQSYEQYF | TGCGCCAGCAGCTTGGTCCCGGGACAGAGCTACGAGCAGTACTTC
TRBJ2-7 | TRBV5-1 | NA | NA | CASSPNPSGVDEQYF | TGCGCCAGCAGCCCAAACCCTTCAGGGGTGGACGAGCAGTACTTC
TRBJ2-3 | TRBV7-8 | NA | NA | CASSQRQSTDTQYF | TGTGCCAGCAGCCAAAGACAGAGCACAGATACGCAGTATTTT
TRBJ2-7 | TRBV19 | TRBD2 | NA | CASSIRAGAVYEQYF | TGTGCCAGTAGTATACGAGCGGGAGCAGTCTACGAGCAGTACTTC
TRBJ2-7 | TRBV30 | NA | NA | CAWTQANEQYF | TGTGCCTGGACCCAAGCAAACGAGCAGTACTTC
TRBJ1-1 | TRBV16 | NA | NA | CASSRARDTEAFF | TGTGCCAGCAGCCGCGCCCGGGACACTGAAGCTTTCTTT
TRBJ2-5 | TRBV6-5 | TRBD1 | NA | CASRGTGQETQYF | TGTGCCAGCAGGGGGACAGGACAAGAGACCCAGTACTTC
TRBJ1-1 | TRBV2 | NA | once | CASSAEASYTEAFF | TGTGCCAGCAGTGCTGAGGCGAGTTACACTGAAGCTTTCTTT
TRBJ2-7 | TRBV2 | NA | NA | CASSASTYEQYF | TGTGCCAGCAGTGCCAGTACCTACGAGCAGTACTTC
TRBJ1-2 | TRBV5-1 | NA | NA | CASSLDSNYGYTF | TGCGCCAGCAGCTTGGACTCTAACTATGGCTACACCTTC
TRBJ1-2 | TRBV6-5 | NA | NA | CASSPPGQQWGGYTF | TGTGCCAGCAGTCCTCCGGGACAACAGTGGGGCGGCTACACCTTC
TRBJ1-2 | TRBV7-9 | TRBD1 | NA | CASSMTGTGDKYTF | TGTGCCAGCAGCATGACCGGGACAGGGGACAAGTACACCTTC
TRBJ2-7 | TRBV24-1 | NA | NA | CATSAAGMTEQYF | TGTGCCACCAGTGCAGCAGGGATGACCGAGCAGTACTTC
TRBJ2-3 | TRBV7-3 | TRBD2 | NA | CASSFHSGKGGDTQYF | TGTGCCAGCAGCTTTCATAGCGGGAAAGGTGGGGATACGCAGTATTTT
TRBJ1-3 | TRBV9 | TRBD1 | once | CASSKQGDGNTIYF | TGTGCCAGCAGCAAACAGGGGGATGGAAACACCATATATTTT
TRBJ2-1 | TRBV5-1 | TRBD2 | NA | CASSKGLAGVSHEQFF | TGCGCCAGCAGCAAGGGACTAGCGGGAGTTTCCCATGAGCAGTTCTTC
TRBJ1-2 | TRBV14 | NA | few | CASSQGRGYTF | TGTGCCAGCAGCCAAGGGAGAGGCTACACCTTC
TRBJ2-2 | TRBV6-5 | NA | NA | CASSWTTTGELFF | TGTGCCAGCTCCTGGACTACCACCGGGGAGCTGTTTTTT